This T cell receptor beta chain is drawn from a study of shared clonotypes between healthy human individuals. Healthy HIV-negative adults without recent acute infections or vaccinations served as donors. This clone was observed many times. Only in-frame clones appear in the TCRdb table, and some are missing; sequencing was by immunoSEQ multiplex PCR. Here the sample spans about half a million clones, around 75% being singletons. Specimen: PBMCs. The receptor's source is a middle-aged woman in good health. Some clones in this sample may be carry-over from other donors' samples.

This CDR3 is CATSRKLTGLGSTDTQYF. CDR3 bases: TGTGCCACCAGCAGGAAACTGACAGGACTCGGGAGCACAGATACGCAGTATTTT. The chain employs TRBV15 and TRBJ2-3, with TRBD1 as a possible D gene (6 bases). V lost 3 bases to trimming and J lost 0 bases, with 19 bases between them. The CDR3 is made up of 18 amino acids. Per germline, CDR1 LNHNV and CDR2 YYDKDF (reference sequence).